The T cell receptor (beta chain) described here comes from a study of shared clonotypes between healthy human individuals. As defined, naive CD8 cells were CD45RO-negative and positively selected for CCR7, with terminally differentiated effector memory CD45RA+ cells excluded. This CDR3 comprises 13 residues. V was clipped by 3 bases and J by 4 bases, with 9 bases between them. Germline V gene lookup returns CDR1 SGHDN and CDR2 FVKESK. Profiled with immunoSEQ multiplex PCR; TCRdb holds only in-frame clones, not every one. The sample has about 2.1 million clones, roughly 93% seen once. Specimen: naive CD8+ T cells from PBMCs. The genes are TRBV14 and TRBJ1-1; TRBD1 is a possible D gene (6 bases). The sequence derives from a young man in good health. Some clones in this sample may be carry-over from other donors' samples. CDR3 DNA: TGTGCCAGCAGCCACTCGACAGGCACTGAAGCTTTCTTT. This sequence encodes CASSHSTGTEAFF.